The sequence of this T cell receptor beta chain was determined in a study of T cell repertoires in cytomegalovirus infection. Regarding the study as a whole: Ex vivo, HLA-C-restricted CMV-specific TCR beta clonotypes prevailed over the rest of the response.

A single record per CDR3 protein comes from TCRdb applying MiXCR to the reads. This sample carries roughly 120,000 distinct CDR3 sequences, about 9.5% of them seen once, and the ten largest clones take roughly 29%. The V end lost 5 bases, the J end lost 8 bases, and 15 bases lay between the germline ends. This CDR3 spans 12 amino acids. The germline gives CDR1 SQVTM, CDR2 ANQGSEA. This clonotype was seen a handful of times. Its antigen is as yet unknown. This TCR came from a human donor in good health (CMV status not recorded). Some clones in this sample may be carry-over from other donors' samples. This chain connects TRBV29-1 to TRBJ1-2; D is perhaps TRBD1 (6 bases). Material: PBMCs, sequenced either directly or after in vitro stimulation (not recorded which). CDR3 nucleotide sequence: TGCAGCGTTTCCGGACAGAGGGGCGGCTACACCTTC. As protein: CSVSGQRGGYTF.